What follows are 10 T cell receptor beta chains derived from one specimen sequenced in a study of blood T cells in healthy people across ages. A J-beta primer mix and a sample-barcoded 5' primer were used in a second PCR of about 7 to 12 cycles. Via MiXCR, TCRdb re-called the 5' RACE reads, giving one row per CDR3 protein. This sample has 750,000 to 950,000 distinct CDR3 sequences, with almost 30% found just once. This same sample was also taken into another study, of T cells of mothers and their children.

Sequenced sample: blood. The receptor set was obtained from a woman aged 40 to 49 in good health.

This clonotype was seen just once. The J gene is TRBJ1-2, the V gene TRBV5-1, with D unresolved. Germline loops: CDR1 SGHRS, CDR2 YFSETQ. The CDR3 spans 16 residues. The germline V and J ends were trimmed by 3 bases and 3 bases, with 18 bases remaining between them. CDR3 region: CASSSHDGRGDYGYTF. The CDR3 region has the DNA TGCGCCAGCAGCTCCCACGACGGGAGAGGAGACTATGGCTACACCTTC. The variable domain in full, with the rest retrieved from reference TRBV5-1 and TRBJ1-2, is KAGVTQTPRYLIKTRGQQVTLSCSPISGHRSVSWYQQTPGQGLQFLFEYFSETQRNKGNFPGRFSGRQFSNSRSEMNVSTLELGDSALYLCASSSHDGRGDYGYTFGSGTRLTVV.

Many counts were recorded for this clonotype. V is TRBV20-1 and J is TRBJ2-7, with a tentative D call TRBD2 (5 bases). Deletions cut 3 bases from V and 1 base from J, with 16 bases between. The germline V gene has CDR1 DFQATT and CDR2 SNEGSKA (reference sequence). This CDR3 has 15 residues. The DNA of the CDR3 is TGCAGTGCTAGTTGGTCCGGGGAAGCATCCTACGAGCAGTACTTC. It codes for CSASWSGEASYEQYF.

This clonotype was counted only a few times. The rearrangement uses TRBV6-2 or TRBV6-3 and TRBJ2-1, with 11 nucleotides matching TRBD2. V shed 5 bases and J 1 base; nucleotides not matched to a gene: 10. The length of the CDR3 is 18 residues. In germline, CDR1 is MNHEY, CDR2 SVGEGT. In nucleotides, the CDR3 is TGTGCCAGCAGTCCTAGCGGGGGGTACCTACCATCCTACAATGAGCAGTTCTTC. It translates to CASSPSGGYLPSYNEQFF.

This rearrangement joins TRBV7-2 to TRBJ1-1; D not resolved. The germline V and J ends were trimmed by 10 bases and 0 bases, with 12 bases remaining between them. The CDR3 length is 13 residues. Germline CDR1 and CDR2: SGHTA and FQGNSA. The CDR3 nucleotides read TGTGCCACTGGCGGCCAGATGAACACTGAAGCTTTCTTT. Its protein is CATGGQMNTEAFF.

In its sample, this clonotype was seen a few times. The chain employs TRBV29-1 and TRBJ1-2; D may be TRBD1 (6 bases). The CDR3 is made up of 13 amino acids. CDR1 and CDR2 (germline): SQVTM, ANQGSEA. V lost 0 bases and J lost 4, with 9 bases in between. CDR3 residues: CSVEEGDIYGYTF. CDR3 nucleotide sequence: TGCAGCGTTGAAGAGGGGGACATCTATGGCTACACCTTC.

This clonotype was seen a few times. A junction end diverges from the germline sequence, so it may reflect a read error. This chain links TRBV7-2 with TRBJ2-3, with 9 bases matching TRBD2. Germline CDR1 SGHTA, CDR2 FQGNSA. CDR3 length: 17 residues. The CDR3 here is CASRRRGGPGSTDTQYF. CDR3 nucleotides: TGTGCCAGCAGGAGGCGGGGGGGACCCGGGAGCACGGATACGCAGTATTTT.

V and J are TRBV10-3 and TRBJ2-3; D may correspond to TRBD1 or TRBD2 (7 bases each). Germline V gives CDR1 ENHRY, CDR2 SYGVKD. Trimming cost V 11 bases and J 3 bases, with 18 bases left between them. This CDR3 has 14 amino acids. The CDR3 reads CASQGGVLTDTQYF. In DNA, the CDR3 is TGTGCCTCTCAGGGGGGGGTTCTAACAGATACGCAGTATTTT.

The rearrangement links TRBV27 to TRBJ2-7, with 7 bases identical to TRBD1. Trimming cost V 3 bases and J 1 base; bases outside gene matches: 9. Germline V lookup: CDR1 MNHEY, CDR2 SMNVEV (reference sequence). This CDR3 comprises 16 residues. The CDR3: CASSLLGQVPSYEQYF. As DNA, the CDR3 is TGTGCCAGCAGTTTGCTAGGACAGGTTCCGTCCTACGAGCAGTACTTC.

In its sample, this clonotype was seen once. The genes are TRBV28 and TRBJ1-1; D gene uncertain. CDR1 is MDHEN and CDR2 is SYDVKM in the germline V gene. Deletions cut 5 bases from V and 2 bases from J, with 6 bases between. This CDR3 is 12 amino acids long. The CDR3 is CASSPINTEAFF. The CDR3 nucleotides are TGTGCCAGCAGTCCGATTAACACTGAAGCTTTCTTT.

About this clonotype itself: Compared with germline, one end of the junction differs, possibly owing to a read error. This chain uses TRBV12-3 or TRBV12-4 with TRBJ1-2; the D gene is possibly TRBD1 (6 bases). The CDR3 length is 15 residues. Here the CDR3 reads CAGSQGHQGLSGHTF. CDR3 nucleotide sequence: TGTGCCGGCAGCCAGGGGCACCAGGGCCTGAGTGGCCACACCTTC.